This paragraph reports one TCR beta chain. Its antigen is still unknown. Within the sample, other DNA sequences also encode this same CDR3. This specimen comes from a study of shared clonotypes between healthy human individuals. Regarding the study as a whole: Sampling included only blood; tissue repertoires likely differ. A handful of donors held 4.5% to 5% of naive CD4 clonotypes in common.

The split of CD4+ cells yielded CD45RA+ naive and CD45RA-negative memory subsets. The material for each subset, its genomic DNA, was split evenly across several immunoSEQ plates. Libraries were prepared by immunoSEQ multiplex PCR; TCRdb keeps only in-frame clonotypes and omits some of them. This table has some 900,000 clones, approximately 80% appearing once. Trimming shortened V by 0 bases and J by 7 bases, and 8 bases separated the two germline ends. This CDR3 comprises 13 residues. The germline CDR1 and CDR2 sequences are SGDLS and YYNGEE. The chain combines TRBV9 with TRBJ2-1; the D is unclear. Specimen: memory CD4+ T cells sorted from blood. Subset described: CD45RA-negative fraction. The origin of this receptor is a man younger than 35 in good health. The CDR3 region is CASSVDLYNEQFF. The CDR3 nucleotides read TGTGCCAGCAGCGTAGATTTGTATAATGAGCAGTTCTTC.